This T cell receptor beta chain was identified in a study of OX40 agonist ivuxolimab in advanced cancers. Background on the whole study: Ivuxolimab was a fully human IgG2 agonistic monoclonal antibody targeting the costimulatory receptor OX40 (CD134). A male proportion of around 83% and a mean age of about 60 years, ranging from roughly 23 to 80, were recorded for the dose-escalation cohort. Intravenous ivuxolimab was administered to patients every 2 weeks at six dose levels: 0.01, 0.1, 0.3, 1.5, 3 and 10 mg/kg. Partial responses occurred in three dose-escalation patients: two with cutaneous melanoma and one with hepatocellular carcinoma. Peripheral TCRbeta sequencing was intended to test whether TCR sequence diversity was altered and clonal T-cell expansion was caused by ivuxolimab. Prior anti-PD-1, anti-PD-L1 or anti-CTLA-4 therapy was permitted, and checkpoint inhibitors had been received by about 37% of dose-escalation patients. The paper covers the monotherapy dose-escalation part of the phase I ivuxolimab trial, which included N of about 56 patients. Of the roughly 52 dose-escalation patients, hepatocellular carcinoma was present in 19, melanoma in roughly 15, renal cell carcinoma in 9 and head and neck cancer in 9. The investigation overall reported the following: Low levels of normalized T-cell clonal expansion were also seen in some patients who did not respond. Antigen specificity was not determined for the clonally expanded peripheral T cells. After ivuxolimab, more expanded clones were found on average in CD8+ T cells than in CD4+ T cells. At doses of 0.1 to 3.0 mg/kg, clonal expansion of both CD4+ and CD8+ blood T cells was observed from baseline to week 6. In the 0.1-3.0 mg/kg groups, partial responders had among the lowest normalized peripheral clonal expansion, particularly in CD8+ T cells.

Patients with autoimmune disease history or receiving systemic immunosuppression were excluded from the trial. Peripheral blood for TCR sequencing was drawn from every dose cohort at baseline, at cycle 4 day 1 and at cycle 7 day 1. Samples were obtained from an open-label, multicenter, first-in-human phase I dose-escalation trial of ivuxolimab. Adults with locally advanced or metastatic melanoma, renal cell carcinoma, hepatocellular carcinoma or head and neck squamous cell carcinoma were enrolled in the trial. CD4+ and CD8+ T cells were sorted separately from peripheral blood before TCR sequencing. For sequencing of the TCRbeta CDR3 region, genomic DNA was extracted from the sorted cells. The immunoSEQ Assay was used for sequencing of TCRbeta CDR3 regions. TCRdb's version of the immuneACCESS table is confined to in-frame rearrangements and falls short of the full clone set. An unresolved V gene accounts for under half of the shortfall where checked; the remainder is of unknown origin. The sample contains tens of thousands of clones, approximately 91% of them found a single time. The ten most abundant clones make up 5% of the sample.

This clone has a single count. Its antigen is not yet known. No per-base quality is available; no much larger clone lies one base away. V sheds 7 bases and J sheds 5 bases, leaving 14 bases between their ends. CDR3 length: 13 amino acids, cysteine to phenylalanine. Only the CDR3 DNA is retained, 39 bases long and in frame from the first base. The germline V gene gives CDR1 as SNHLY and CDR2 as FYNNEI. Sample: CD4+ or CD8+ T cells sorted from blood, taken in a trial of the OX40 agonist ivuxolimab. Rearrangement joined TRBV2 to TRBJ2-5; there is no confident call for the D gene. This TCR was recovered from an adult with an advanced solid tumor such as melanoma, head and neck, liver or kidney cancer. The DNA sequence follows: TGTGCCAGCATCCCACTACCTCGGGAGACCCAGTACTTC. This gives the protein CASIPLPRETQYF. The full variable domain, with segments outside the CDR3 supplied by the reference TRBV2 and TRBJ2-5 proteins, appears as EPEVTQTPSHQVTQMGQEVILRCVPISNHLYFYWYRQILGQKVEFLVSFYNNEISEKSEIFDDQFSVERPDGSNFTLKIRSTKLEDSAMYFCASIPLPRETQYFGPGTRLLVL.